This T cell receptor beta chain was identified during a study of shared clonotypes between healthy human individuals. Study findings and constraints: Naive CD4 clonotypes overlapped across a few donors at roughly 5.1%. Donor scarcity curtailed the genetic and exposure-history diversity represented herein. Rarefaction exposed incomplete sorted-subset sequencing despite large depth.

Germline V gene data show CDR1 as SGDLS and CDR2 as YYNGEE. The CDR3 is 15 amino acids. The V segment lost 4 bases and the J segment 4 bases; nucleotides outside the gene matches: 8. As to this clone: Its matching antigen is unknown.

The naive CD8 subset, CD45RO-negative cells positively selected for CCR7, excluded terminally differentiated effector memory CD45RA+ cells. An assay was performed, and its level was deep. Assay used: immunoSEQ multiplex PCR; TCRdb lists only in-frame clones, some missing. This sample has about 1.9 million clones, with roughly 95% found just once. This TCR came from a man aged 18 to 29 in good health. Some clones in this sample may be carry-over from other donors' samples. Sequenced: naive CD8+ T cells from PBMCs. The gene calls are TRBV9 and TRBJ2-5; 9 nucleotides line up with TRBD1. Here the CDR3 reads CASSTRQGVGETQYF. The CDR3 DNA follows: TGTGCCAGCAGCACAAGACAGGGGGTTGGAGAGACCCAGTACTTC.